A selection of T cell receptor beta chains follows, all from one sample in a study of T cell changes during pregnancy in multiple sclerosis. Using immunoSEQ multiplex PCR, the repertoire was profiled, and TCRdb retains in-frame clones only, with some absent. The repertoire holds 56,000 or so clones, with about 85% as singletons. The sample consisted of CD4+ T cells from peripheral blood mononuclear cells, taken in the third trimester of pregnancy. The source of these receptors is a female donor with multiple sclerosis, enrolled in a pregnancy study. Each CDR3 is given with its conserved first and last residue. A D gene is named only where the DNA matches it firmly. Some rows have no size entry. The others give once, few or many, or a class for an expanded clone.

CASSSFTGGYEQYF TGTGCCAGCAGCTCCTTTACAGGGGGCTACGAGCAGTACTTC NA TRBV5-5 TRBD1 TRBJ2-7
CASKQNTEAFF TGTGCCAGCAAGCAGAACACTGAAGCTTTCTTT NA TRBV6-5 NA TRBJ1-1
CASSLELGSSYEQYF TGTGCCAGCAGCTTAGAGCTAGGGAGCTCCTACGAGCAGTACTTC NA TRBV7-8 NA TRBJ2-7
CASNPGTSGRAINEQFF TGCGCCAGCAATCCTGGGACTAGCGGGAGGGCAATAAATGAGCAGTTCTTC NA TRBV5-1 TRBD2 TRBJ2-1
CASSVVGQGAGNTIYF TGTGCCAGCAGCGTAGTGGGACAGGGAGCTGGAAACACCATATATTTT NA TRBV9 TRBD1 TRBJ1-3
CACIVGDIAYGYTF TGTGCCTGTATCGTCGGGGACATCGCCTATGGCTACACCTTC NA TRBV30 NA TRBJ1-2
CASSRETSGVTYEQFF TGCGCCAGCAGCCGAGAGACTAGCGGGGTAACTTATGAGCAGTTCTTC NA TRBV4-3 TRBD2 TRBJ2-1
CASSLQGGTGELFF TGCGCCAGCAGCTTACAGGGCGGCACCGGGGAGCTGTTTTTT NA TRBV5-1 NA TRBJ2-2
CASSLAVPGGYTF TGTGCCAGCAGCTTAGCCGTCCCCGGTGGCTACACCTTC NA TRBV7-9 NA TRBJ1-2
CSASPRQEQYF TGCAGTGCTAGTCCGAGGCAGGAGCAGTACTTC NA TRBV20-1 NA TRBJ2-7
CASSSRNRVGETQYF TGTGCCAGCAGCTCCCGGAACAGGGTGGGAGAGACCCAGTACTTC NA TRBV7-8 NA TRBJ2-5
CAWSVRPRREFF TGTGCCTGGAGTGTACGACCGAGGAGGGAGTTCTTC few TRBV30 NA TRBJ2-1
CASSAEGNTGELFF TGTGCCAGCAGCGCAGAGGGGAACACCGGGGAGCTGTTTTTT NA TRBV9 NA TRBJ2-2
CASSLSTGEWSYEQYF TGCGCCAGCAGCTTGTCGACAGGGGAATGGTCCTACGAGCAGTACTTC once TRBV5-1 TRBD1 TRBJ2-7
CASSTFYAGTTTNSNQPQHF TGTGCCAGTAGTACATTCTACGCCGGGACAACGACTAATAGCAATCAGCCCCAGCATTTT NA TRBV19 NA TRBJ1-5
CASSLSGQYGNTIYF TGTGCCAGCAGCTTATCTGGGCAGTACGGAAACACCATATATTTT NA TRBV7-2 NA TRBJ1-3
CASSPANEQYF TGTGCCAGCTCACCTGCGAACGAGCAGTACTTC NA TRBV18 NA TRBJ2-7
CASRSLRTGGEQYF TGTGCCAGCAGGTCACTCCGGACAGGGGGCGAGCAGTACTTC NA TRBV9 TRBD1 TRBJ2-7
CASSLEVGGSSTDTQYF TGCGCCAGCAGCTTGGAAGTTGGAGGCTCTAGCACAGATACGCAGTATTTT NA TRBV5-1 NA TRBJ2-3
CASNPGTGGFSPLHF TGTGCCAGCAACCCAGGGACAGGGGGATTTTCACCCCTCCACTTT NA TRBV7-2 TRBD1 TRBJ1-6
CASSGGRPNNEQFF TGTGCCAGCTCGGGCGGGAGGCCTAACAATGAGCAGTTCTTC NA TRBV18 TRBD2 TRBJ2-1
CASSLWGGRETQYF TGTGCCAGCAGTTTATGGGGCGGCAGAGAGACCCAGTACTTC NA TRBV27 NA TRBJ2-5
CASSLFLVSGGEQFF TGTGCCAGCAGCTTATTTCTTGTGTCCGGCGGTGAGCAGTTCTTC NA TRBV7-2 NA TRBJ2-1
CASSQGMANSGNTIYF TGTGCCAGCTCCCAGGGCATGGCCAACTCTGGAAACACCATATATTTT NA TRBV9 NA TRBJ1-3
CASGAAGETQYF TGCGCCAGCGGGGCGGCCGGAGAGACCCAGTACTTC NA TRBV10-1 NA TRBJ2-5
CASGLVEAGGLGVYNEQFF TGTGCTAGTGGCCTTGTGGAAGCGGGAGGGCTCGGGGTGTACAATGAGCAGTTCTTC NA TRBV12-5 TRBD2 TRBJ2-1
CASSPSQEDEQFF TGTGCCAGCTCACCCTCCCAGGAGGATGAGCAGTTCTTC NA TRBV18 NA TRBJ2-1
CASSVEEGGWYEQYF TGTGCCAGCAGCGTAGAGGAGGGGGGGTGGTACGAGCAGTACTTC NA TRBV9 NA TRBJ2-7
CASSPSAQGIHEQYF TGTGCCAGCTCACCATCCGCCCAGGGGATCCACGAGCAGTACTTC once TRBV18 NA TRBJ2-7
CASRIQKTGMNTEAFF TGCGCCAGCCGAATACAAAAGACAGGCATGAACACTGAAGCTTTCTTT NA TRBV5-1 NA TRBJ1-1
CASSRATGRNTEAFF TGTGCCAGCAGCCGAGCGACAGGGCGGAACACTGAAGCTTTCTTT NA TRBV11-2 TRBD1 TRBJ1-1
CAWNLPGTVNQPQHF TGTGCCTGGAACTTACCTGGGACAGTCAATCAGCCCCAGCATTTT NA TRBV30 TRBD1 TRBJ1-5
CASSVEAGRGSF TGTGCCAGCAGCGTAGAGGCGGGGAGAGGTTCTTTT NA TRBV9 NA TRBJ2-3
CAWSLLLAGEQYF TGTGCCTGGAGTCTCCTACTAGCGGGCGAGCAGTACTTC NA TRBV30 TRBD2 TRBJ2-7